This T cell receptor (beta chain) was sequenced in a study of cytomegalovirus exposure and HLA in healthy donors (dated by TCRdb to 2015 to 2018). A note on the overall study: In an earlier analysis of under 600 of the donors, less than 350 Gb of sequence data and some 100 million unique TCR beta sequences from 150 million to 200 million T cells were reported. The study was designed to test whether signatures of past pathogen exposure could be identified by cataloging public T cell receptors. Genome-wide SNP genotypes for about 55% of the roughly 670 donors were used in a later genetic analysis, which treated that subset as a discovery cohort. Along with the approximately 620-subject first cohort, a separate validation cohort of over a hundred different subjects was used. Across about 380 genotyped donors of the cohort, an average of roughly 250,000 unique TCR beta nucleotide sequences per donor were sequenced, and 15% to 20% of those sequences were non-productive. Among the roughly 400 genotyped donors, around 81% belonged to the genetic ancestry cluster associated with self-reported Caucasian donors. All discovery cohort repertoires had been generated using a single sequencing platform. The T cell repertoires of some 670 subjects were profiled by immunosequencing and related to cytomegalovirus serostatus. About 280 gigabases of sequencing data and approximately 84 million unique TCR sequences were included in an early release covering several hundred HLA-typed donors. Rather than using new phenotypic data, the later analysis identified candidate immune exposures from TCR beta sequences and from how often those sequences occurred across donors. In an earlier analysis of 587 of the donors, high-throughput TCR beta sequencing was used to judge whether each TCR beta V gene segment behaved as functional or pseudogenic. Donor age, sex, ethnicity and CMV serostatus were collected together with the repertoire data. The number of donors typed differed by locus, with roughly 620-630 for A, B, C, DRB1 and DQB1, 522 for DQA1, over 600 for DPA1, and approximately 470 for DPB1. To study patterns of TCR occurrence, a later analysis re-analyzed previously published TCR beta repertoires from 666 donors and added high-resolution HLA genotyping. HLA typing covered class I and class II loci at four-digit resolution. About five DR-DQ haplotypes were handled as single units for association and clustering, since linkage in the cohort was strong. The study combined high-throughput TCR immunosequencing, statistical association of individual TCRs with disease status, and machine learning to predict cytomegalovirus infection status. On the study overall, not on this receptor specifically: Linkage disequilibrium might explain the correlated functional status among segregating V segments, but an unknown experimental factor could not be excluded. Specific HLA alleles were associated with over 15,000 TCR beta sequences at a false discovery rate of 0.05 in a later analysis. Only TCR beta chains were sequenced in this cohort, and the absence of alpha or paired-chain data limited detectable features. When HLA alleles, especially DR and DQ, strongly co-occurred, attributing TCR associations to individual alleles was difficult. A further reported finding was that TCR beta sequences accurately predicted the HLA-A and HLA-B alleles for most subjects in the first cohort. A few of the identified cytomegalovirus-associated TCR beta chains were confirmed in vitro to be specific for cytomegalovirus antigens. The authors suggested that the approach could potentially be generalized to other disease states and immunological phenotypes. Across donors, most TCR sequences were observed very rarely, whereas some public TCRs were present in many individuals. For the cohort, immune exposure information was limited to CMV serostatus. Because HLA typing was missing for some donors at each locus, association tests included only the typed subset. Compared with equally common non-associated chains, HLA-associated TCR beta chains in a later analysis were more clonally expanded and had lower generation probabilities. Compared with the roughly 670-donor mean, donors in an Asian-associated ancestry cluster had fewer N-insertions in productive TCRs, according to a later genetic analysis. In a later analysis, the rate of TCR association differed among HLA loci, with DRB1 alleles having the most associated TCRs and HLA-C alleles having the fewest. Sequencing depth was assumed to be roughly uniform across donors in the presence/absence analyses, though that assumption may not hold. A later analysis reported that several top co-occurrence clusters appeared linked to parvovirus B19, influenza, CMV and Epstein-Barr virus. Because the 87-base-pair reads could not distinguish some IMGT-functional V segments, including TRBV6-2 and TRBV6-3, those segments were excluded. A later genetic analysis associated a missense DCLRE1C variant with V-gene and J-gene trimming of TCR beta chains, and an independent cohort replicated the association. Because counts were too low, fewer than 20 rarely observed V segments, including chromosome 9 orphons, were excluded from the earlier analysis of around 590 of the donors. A later analysis found that most CMV-associated TCR beta chains appeared HLA-restricted, with HLA associations seemingly driven largely by CMV exposure. A total of some 180 TCR beta chains were listed by the study as associated with cytomegalovirus. Cytomegalovirus status was reported to be diagnosed by the classifier with high specificity and sensitivity in both the original and validation cohorts. The sequencing pipeline was judged likely to have produced a cluster of highly shared sequence variants as a technical artifact. In an earlier analysis of under 600 of the donors, most TCR beta V segments were observed in productive rearrangements about 87% or about 30% of the time, broadly matching IMGT annotations.

The cohort comprised 666 healthy bone marrow donors. At the time of sampling, all cohort members were nominally healthy, though unrecorded immune exposures were likely present. The donor was CMV seropositive and was included in the group of 250 to 350 seropositive cohort members. A peripheral blood sample was collected from each donor, and TCR beta sequencing was performed on peripheral blood mononuclear cells. The Qiagen DNeasy Blood Extraction Kit was used to extract genomic DNA from the blood cell samples. As regards this clone: Its specific antigen is unknown. At one boundary the junction diverges from the germline segment, which might be a read error.

The receptor library was made with the immunoSEQ multiplex PCR assay. For the multiplex PCR, a mixture combining 60 forward primers for TCR Vbeta segments and 13 reverse primers for TCR Jbeta segments was used. The CDR3 region of rearranged TCR beta genes was amplified from genomic DNA with a multiplex PCR assay. The Illumina HiSeq System was used to sequence the amplified TCR beta libraries as 87-base-pair reads. As for the original processing: A later analysis counted tens of millions of unique TCR beta chains across the 670 or so repertoires, and some 11 million of these chains were shared by at least two donors. A nearest-neighbor algorithm error-corrected the raw reads and collapsed the reads into unique sequences, merging closely related sequences to remove PCR and sequencing errors. To assign V, D and J gene segments, CDR3 sequences were aligned to IMGT reference sequences. For a sequence to be retained, at least a six-nucleotide match to both a V gene segment and a J gene segment was required. Rearrangements were called productive when the CDR3 lacked stop codons and stayed in frame with V and J; all others were non-productive. CDR3 was defined by IMGT convention, running from the second conserved V-encoded cysteine to the conserved J-encoded phenylalanine. In an earlier analysis of around 640 of the donors, sequences lacking an unambiguous match to a single V gene segment were excluded. An earlier analysis of approximately 590 of the donors classified V segments as functional when productive rearrangements were above 56.7% and as segregating when the standard deviation between donors was above 5%. A statistical classification framework was developed to diagnose cytomegalovirus status using the catalog of TCR beta chain sequences. In a later analysis, V and J genes were assigned by comparing TCR nucleotide sequences against IMGT/GENE-DB human TR gene sequences. In a later analysis, CDR3 sequences and most-parsimonious VDJ recombination scenarios were assigned using the TCRdist pipeline. In a later analysis, every TCR beta chain was defined by the combination of its CDR3 amino acid sequence and its V-gene family, and reads without a unique V-gene family were dropped. As a way to deal with suspected cross-contamination and a sequencing artifact, a later analysis dropped 450 to 700 nucleotide sequences that were highly shared and had low generation probability. In a later analysis, a clonal expansion index for each public chain was calculated from normalized within-repertoire ranks of inferred template counts. A later analysis computed generation probabilities with a VDJ recombination model fitted to out-of-frame rearrangements, and checked the results against IGoR. In a later analysis, hypergeometric tests were used to score TCR-TCR, TCR-HLA and TCR-CMV co-occurrence, with a repertoire-size bias correction applied to TCR pairs. A later analysis estimated false discovery rates by permuting HLA or CMV assignments 20 times. In a later analysis, co-occurring TCRs were grouped using DBSCAN, with TCRdist sequence similarity added in when clustering inside HLA-allele-positive subsets. Co-occurrence clustering excluded repertoires with fewer than 30,000 or more than 120,000 public chains, plus five with anomalous nucleotide sharing. This immuneACCESS table, as held by TCRdb, lists in-frame sequences with V and J called but not all clones. Of the missing ones, under half trace to an unresolved V gene in checked studies; the others have no known cause. V and J calls and clone size follow that table, whereas D and trimming were derived from the DNA. This sample comprises about 300,000 clones, about nine tenths of them detected only once. The ten biggest clones cover almost 4% of the sample.

Counted from cysteine to phenylalanine, this CDR3 has 14 amino acids. Of the read, only the CDR3 DNA is kept; its 42 bases are in frame from base 1. CDR1 and CDR2, per the germline V gene (reference sequence), are LNHNV and YYDKDF. This sequence originates from a man aged 40-49 years in good health and CMV-seropositive. Sequencing was carried out using PBMCs. This sequence uses TRBV15 and TRBJ2-7; the D gene cannot be resolved reliably. In nucleotides, the sequence is TGTGCCACCAGCAGAGATCCCTCGGGTAGCCGATTGAGGTTC. Translation gives CATSRDPSGSRLRF.